This T cell receptor (beta chain) was sequenced for a study of regulatory T cells in long-lasting Graves disease. The TCR beta library used iRepertoire HTBI primers with Arm-PCR amplification of CDR3. Authors' analysis steps: Samples jointly harbored 60 to 70 TRBV and 14 TRBJ segments. In TCRdb, the multiplex PCR reads were re-called with MiXCR into one record per CDR3 protein. The V and J calls and clone size come from TCRdb's table, not from the authors' own analysis. Among about 540,000 distinct CDR3 sequences, roughly 13% were seen once, and the ten largest hold 10%. This clonotype was seen many times. Documented time point: newly diagnosed GD, antithyroid drugs for less than 3 months. With RNA extracted from PBMCs as input, the TCR library was made. Trimming stripped 6 bases from V and 7 bases from J, with 21 bases between. Germline V gene lookup returns CDR1 MNHNS and CDR2 SASEGT. The CDR3 has 15 residues.

This sample also belongs to another study, concerning T cells in Graves' hyperthyroidism and ophthalmopathy.

This chain joins TRBV6-1 and TRBJ2-5; weak D call: TRBD2 (6 bases). Sequencing was performed on peripheral blood mononuclear cells (PBMCs), taken at new diagnosis, from a patient treated with antithyroid drugs. The clonotype originates from a man aged 25 to 45 with Graves disease. Written as DNA, the CDR3 is TGTGCCAGCAGGGGCGGGGCGGGCACCCGGGGGACCCAGTACTTC. Translation gives CASRGGAGTRGTQYF.